This T cell receptor beta chain was retrieved from a study of T-cell memory formation after mild COVID-19. Looked up from germline, CDR1 is SGDLS and CDR2 is YYNGEE. This CDR3 spans 15 amino acids. V lost 0 bases and J lost 10; bases outside the gene matches: 7. Remarks on this clonotype: Its antigen is not known.

Via MiXCR, TCRdb re-called the 5' RACE reads, giving one row per CDR3 protein. Here the sample spans a few hundred thousand distinct CDR3 sequences, 24% being singletons. Broader study findings: CM and EM subsets held most contracting CD4+ clones; EMRA held CD8+ ones.

The sequence derives from an adult woman who had mild COVID-19 (a few samples of this study predate the infection). Cell type and time point are not known. Input material: PBMCs or a T cell subset sorted from them (not recorded which). The V and J genes are TRBV9 and TRBJ2-1, with 10 bases that match TRBD1. This CDR3 reads CASSVGGTGEREQFF. CDR3 DNA sequence: TGTGCCAGCAGCGTAGGGGGGACAGGGGAGAGGGAGCAGTTCTTC. The full variable domain, in which reference TRBV9 and TRBJ2-1 provide the parts outside the CDR3, is DSGVTQTPKHLITATGQRVTLRCSPRSGDLSVYWYQQSLDQGLQFLIQYYNGEERAKGNILERFSAQQFPDLHSELNLSSLELGDSALYFCASSVGGTGEREQFFGPGTRLTVL.